This T cell receptor (beta chain) comes out of a study of blood T cells in healthy people across ages. CDR3 size: 15 residues. V was pared by 1 base and J by 7 bases, with 14 bases between. The germline V gene has CDR1 DFQATT and CDR2 SNEGSKA (reference sequence). A second PCR of 7 to 11 cycles used a sample-barcoded 5' primer and a J-beta primer mix. Each CDR3 protein is one row after TCRdb ran MiXCR on the 5' RACE reads. The table has around 620,000 distinct CDR3 sequences, 27% seen once. Whole-study findings and limits: Comparison with aged donors showed that long-lived donors had more naive CD4+ cells and higher diversity. Strongly correlated with naive T cell percentage was TCR beta diversity.

The sample holds a few counts of this clonotype. Its specificity is not known. This sequence joins TRBV20-1 and TRBJ1-6, with D hard to call. The origin of this receptor is a woman aged 70-85 years in good health. The material sequenced was blood. Here the CDR3 reads CSARVWAAGNSPLHF. CDR3 nucleotide sequence: TGCAGTGCTAGAGTGTGGGCAGCCGGGAATTCACCCCTCCACTTT.